These 21 T cell receptor beta chains originate from one sample sequenced in a study of beta chain features in type 1 diabetes. The investigators reverse transcribed all of the isolated RNA, so they sequenced expressed TCRB transcripts. Some clones are missing from TCRdb's copy, which holds only in-frame ones; the method was immunoSEQ multiplex PCR. The sample records hundreds of thousands of clones, 30% being singletons. Sequencing was done on a sample of naive CD4+ T cells from blood. These receptor sequences come from a man aged 18 to 29 in good health.

This clone has only a few counts. The chain recombines TRBV25-1 with TRBJ1-2; the D gene is possibly TRBD1 (5 bases). The CDR3 loop spans 14 amino acids. Trimming shortened V by 4 bases and J by 0 bases, and 9 bases separated the two germline ends. Germline V lookup: CDR1 MGHDK, CDR2 SYGVNS. CDR3 sequence (DNA): TGTGCCAGCAGTGTGGCAGGGTCTAACTATGGCTACACCTTC. It codes for CASSVAGSNYGYTF.

This clone was seen at least ten times. Additional DNA sequences in this sample encode the identical CDR3. The V call is TRBV10-3, the J call TRBJ2-3; D remains ambiguous. CDR1 and CDR2 from the germline V gene are ENHRY and SYGVKD. The CDR3 length is 12 residues. The germline V and J ends were trimmed by 6 bases and 1 base, with 5 bases remaining between them. The CDR3 protein is CAISDRTDTQYF. The DNA of the CDR3 is TGTGCCATCAGCGACCGCACAGATACGCAGTATTTT.

This chain links TRBV7-9 with TRBJ2-7, with 9 bases identical to TRBD1. V lost 0 bases and J lost 6; bases outside the gene matches: 3. Germline V gives CDR1 SEHNR, CDR2 FQNEAQ (reference sequence). This CDR3 spans 14 amino acids. The chain's CDR3 is CASSLAGTGPEQYF. CDR3 DNA: TGTGCCAGCAGCTTAGCTGGGACAGGGCCCGAGCAGTACTTC.

V and J are TRBV5-4 and TRBJ2-6; maybe TRBD1 (6 bases). Germline CDR1 and CDR2: SGHNT and YYREEE (reference sequence). The germline V and J ends were trimmed by 4 bases and 4 bases, with 15 bases remaining between them. The CDR3 extends over 16 amino acids. For the CDR3, the DNA is TGTGCCAGCAGCGGGAACGCAGGGACAGGGGCCAACGTCCTGACTTTC. Amino acid sequence: CASSGNAGTGANVLTF.

This chain connects TRBV6-5 to TRBJ2-7; D is uncertain. From germline, CDR1 is MNHEY and CDR2 SVGAGI. This CDR3 is built from 16 residues. V gave up 2 bases and J gave up 3 bases, with 17 bases separating them. The CDR3 DNA sequence: TGTGCCAGCAGTTACCTGGTGGCACCACCCCACTACGAGCAGTACTTC. Protein sequence: CASSYLVAPPHYEQYF.

Here the CDR3 DNA reads TGCAGCGCCTTAGGGGACCCGAACACTGAAGCTTTCTTT. Protein: CSALGDPNTEAFF. This rearrangement joins TRBV29-1 to TRBJ1-1, with D maybe TRBD1 (5 bases). Germline V gene sequence: CDR1 SQVTM, CDR2 ANQGSEA. CDR3 length: 13 amino acids. Trimming removed 7 bases at V and 1 base at J, with 13 bases between.

V usage is TRBV10-3 and J usage is TRBJ2-5; a weak D match, TRBD1 (6 bases). From germline, CDR1 is ENHRY and CDR2 SYGVKD. The CDR3 is 13 amino acids. Trimming took 8 bases from V and 3 from J, leaving 13 bases between them. This CDR3 is CAIPGVREETQYF. CDR3 nucleotide sequence: TGTGCCATCCCAGGGGTTAGGGAAGAGACCCAGTACTTC.

The chain recombines TRBV30 with TRBJ2-7; either TRBD1 or TRBD2 may supply D (5 bases each). This CDR3 comprises 14 residues. Germline V CDR1 and CDR2: GTSNPN, SVGIG (reference sequence). V was shortened by 3 bases and J by 3 bases, with 15 bases between the two germline ends. The CDR3 reads CAWSLGRTYYEQYF. The CDR3 DNA reads as TGTGCCTGGAGCTTGGGACGAACGTACTACGAGCAGTACTTC.

This clone was picked up a small number of times. The V gene is TRBV7-9, the J gene TRBJ1-1, with D possibly being TRBD1 (6 bases). The length of the CDR3 is 13 residues. The germline CDR1 and CDR2 sequences are SEHNR and FQNEAQ (reference sequence). The V gene lost 1 base and the J gene lost 10 bases, with 13 bases spanning the gap. CDR3 DNA: TGTGCCAGCAGCTTAGATGGCAGGGGTGTAGCTTTCTTT. Translated, it gives CASSLDGRGVAFF.

The rearrangement uses TRBV7-2 and TRBJ2-7; 8 positions match TRBD2. The germline CDR1 and CDR2 sequences are SGHTA and FQGNSA. This CDR3 has 14 amino acids. The V gene end was trimmed by 1 base and the J gene end by 4 bases; junction bases not matched to a gene: 3. The CDR3 DNA reads TGTGCCAGCAGCTTAGTCGGGAGGGCATACGAGCAGTACTTC. Protein: CASSLVGRAYEQYF.

The rearrangement joins TRBV30 to TRBJ2-7; 10 positions agree with TRBD2. Germline V gene sequence: CDR1 GTSNPN, CDR2 SVGIG (reference sequence). Trimming at V came to 1 base and at J to 3 bases, leaving 6 bases not matched to a gene. The CDR3 contains 15 residues. The CDR3 here is CAWSAGASGSYEQYF. The DNA for the CDR3 is TGTGCCTGGAGTGCCGGGGCTAGCGGGAGCTACGAGCAGTACTTC.

This clone has a handful of counts. The genes are TRBV30 and TRBJ2-5; TRBD2 matches at 13 bases. With V trimmed by 2 bases and J by 5 bases, 5 bases remained unmatched. This CDR3 is 15 amino acids long. Germline assignment: CDR1 GTSNPN and CDR2 SVGIG (reference sequence). The CDR3 here is CAWSTSGRVGETQYF. The CDR3 nucleotides are TGTGCCTGGAGTACTAGCGGGAGGGTTGGGGAGACCCAGTACTTC.

This rearrangement joins TRBV2 to TRBJ2-3; 9 bases fit TRBD1. Trimming removed 7 bases from V and 6 bases from J; junction bases left unmatched: 8. The germline gives CDR1 SNHLY, CDR2 FYNNEI. The CDR3 loop spans 14 amino acids. CDR3 residues: CASIRDRERDTQYF. Written as DNA, the CDR3 is TGTGCCAGCATCCGGGACAGGGAGCGGGATACGCAGTATTTT.

CDR3 protein: CASSLDRAWELFF. The CDR3 DNA is TGTGCCAGTAGCTTAGACCGAGCTTGGGAGCTGTTTTTT. The chain combines TRBV19 with TRBJ2-2; D not resolved. The CDR3 is 13 residues long. Germline V lookup: CDR1 LNHDA, CDR2 SQIVND (reference sequence). V was shortened by 6 bases and J by 9 bases, with 14 bases between the two germline ends.

The genes are TRBV10-3 and TRBJ2-7; 12 nucleotides match TRBD2. The CDR3 has 16 residues. From germline, CDR1 is ENHRY and CDR2 SYGVKD. V shed 0 bases and J 2 bases; nucleotides not matched to a gene: 2. Here the CDR3 reads CAISESLAGGPYEQYF. CDR3 sequence (DNA): TGTGCCATCAGTGAGTCCCTAGCGGGAGGGCCCTACGAGCAGTACTTC.

This clone was detected only a few times. The genes are TRBV7-3 and TRBJ2-3; D uncertain. Per germline, CDR1 SGHTA and CDR2 FQGTGA. The CDR3 runs 15 residues. Between the trimmed V and J ends, which lost 2 bases and 2 bases, there was a span of 11 bases. CDR3 DNA sequence: TGTGCCAGCAGCTTAGACGCTGCCTACACAGATACGCAGTATTTT. It translates to CASSLDAAYTDTQYF.

The chain uses TRBV13 and TRBJ2-3; 10 bases match TRBD2. Germline V gene sequence: CDR1 PRHDT, CDR2 FYEKMQ (reference sequence). The V gene end was trimmed by 3 bases and the J gene end by 4 bases; junction bases not matched to a gene: 10. The CDR3 consists of 17 residues. The CDR3 DNA sequence: TGTGCCAGCAGCTTTAACCTAGCGGGAGAGGTTGCAGATACGCAGTATTTT. It codes for CASSFNLAGEVADTQYF.

This clone occurred once. The gene calls are TRBV6-5 and TRBJ2-7; maybe TRBD1 (6 bases). The V gene's germline CDR1 is MNHEY and CDR2 SVGAGI. Trimming removed 0 bases at V and 3 bases at J, with 9 bases between. The CDR3 is 14 residues long. CDR3 nucleotide sequence: TGTGCCAGCAGTTACTCGTGGACAGACTACGAGCAGTACTTC. This sequence encodes CASSYSWTDYEQYF.

This clone occurred a few times. The rearrangement uses TRBV7-6 and TRBJ2-7; 8 bases match TRBD2. CDR1 and CDR2 (germline): SGHVS, FNYEAQ. The CDR3 sequence is 15 residues long. V lost 5 bases and J lost 0; bases outside the gene matches: 6. The CDR3 region has the DNA TGTGCCAGCAGCGTATCCGGGACTAGCTCCTACGAGCAGTACTTC. This sequence encodes CASSVSGTSSYEQYF.

This clone was counted only a few times. The gene calls are TRBV11-2 and TRBJ2-3; weak D call: TRBD2 (7 bases). The CDR3 is made up of 15 amino acids. V lost 4 bases to trimming and J lost 10 bases, with 21 bases between them. CDR1 SGHAT and CDR2 FQNNGV come from the germline V gene. The CDR3 spells CASSSVAGAPRAQYF. CDR3 bases: TGTGCCAGCAGCTCAGTGGCGGGGGCTCCCAGGGCGCAGTATTTT.

This clone appeared a few times. The chain combines TRBV29-1 with TRBJ2-7; 10 nucleotides align to TRBD2. V lost 4 bases to trimming and J lost 3 bases; unmatched junction nucleotides: 9. Germline V gene sequence: CDR1 SQVTM, CDR2 ANQGSEA. The CDR3 runs 15 residues. For the CDR3, the DNA is TGCAGCGTTGGAGTAGCGGGAGGCCCAAACTACGAGCAGTACTTC. It codes for CSVGVAGGPNYEQYF.